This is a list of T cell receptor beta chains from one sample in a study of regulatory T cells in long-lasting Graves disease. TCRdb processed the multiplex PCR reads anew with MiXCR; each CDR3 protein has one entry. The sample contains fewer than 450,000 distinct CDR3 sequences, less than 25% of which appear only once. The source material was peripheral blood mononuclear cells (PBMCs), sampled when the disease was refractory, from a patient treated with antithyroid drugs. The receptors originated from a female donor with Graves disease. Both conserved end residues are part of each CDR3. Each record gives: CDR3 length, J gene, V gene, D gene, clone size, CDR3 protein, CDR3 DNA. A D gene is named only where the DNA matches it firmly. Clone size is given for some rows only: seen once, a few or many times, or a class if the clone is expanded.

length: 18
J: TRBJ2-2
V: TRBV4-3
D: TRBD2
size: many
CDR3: CASSQDWPSGSGTGELFF
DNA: TGCGCCAGCAGCCAAGACTGGCCTAGCGGGAGTGGAACCGGGGAGCTGTTTTTT

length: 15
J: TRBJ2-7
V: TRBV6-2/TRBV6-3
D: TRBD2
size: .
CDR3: CASSYSGGAEYEQYF
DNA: TGTGCCAGCAGTTACTCCGGGGGGGCAGAGTACGAGCAGTACTTC

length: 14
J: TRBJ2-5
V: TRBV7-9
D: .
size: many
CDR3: CASSFRGSGETQYF
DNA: TGTGCCAGCAGCTTTCGTGGGAGTGGGGAGACCCAGTACTTC

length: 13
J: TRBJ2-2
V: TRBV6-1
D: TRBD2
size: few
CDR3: CASSSGSTGELFF
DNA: TGTGCCAGCAGTAGCGGGAGCACCGGGGAGCTGTTTTTT

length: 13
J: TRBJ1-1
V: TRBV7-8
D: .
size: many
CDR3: CASSLRINTEAFF
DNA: TGTGCCAGCAGCTTGAGAATAAACACTGAAGCTTTCTTT

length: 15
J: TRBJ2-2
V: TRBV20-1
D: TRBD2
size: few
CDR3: CSASRLAVNTGELFF
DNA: TGCAGTGCTAGTAGACTAGCGGTAAACACCGGGGAGCTGTTTTTT

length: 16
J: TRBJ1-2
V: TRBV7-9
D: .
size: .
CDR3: CASSSTPRQTAGGYTF
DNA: TGTGCCAGCAGCTCCACGCCCAGACAGACGGCCGGTGGCTACACCTTC

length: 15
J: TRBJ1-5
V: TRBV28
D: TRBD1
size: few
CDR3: CASRLDRAVNQPQHF
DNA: TGTGCCAGCAGACTAGACAGGGCGGTAAATCAGCCCCAGCATTTT

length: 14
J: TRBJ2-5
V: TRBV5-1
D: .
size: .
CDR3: CASSLGLNWETQYF
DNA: TGCGCCAGCAGCTTAGGTTTAAACTGGGAGACCCAGTACTTC

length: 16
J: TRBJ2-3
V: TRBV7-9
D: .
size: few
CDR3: CASTGSGPKSTDTQYF
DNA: TGTGCCAGCACCGGGAGTGGGCCAAAGAGCACAGATACGCAGTATTTT

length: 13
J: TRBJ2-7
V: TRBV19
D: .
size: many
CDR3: CASSWGNDYEQYF
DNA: TGTGCCAGTAGCTGGGGTAACGACTACGAGCAGTACTTC

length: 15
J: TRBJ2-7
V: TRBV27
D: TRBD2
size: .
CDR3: CASSLKGLAAYEQYF
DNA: TGTGCCAGCAGTTTAAAAGGACTAGCAGCCTACGAGCAGTACTTC

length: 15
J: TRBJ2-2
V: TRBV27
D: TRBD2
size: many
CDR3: CASSPRTSGTGELFF
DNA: TGTGCCAGCAGTCCCAGGACTAGCGGGACCGGGGAGCTGTTTTTT

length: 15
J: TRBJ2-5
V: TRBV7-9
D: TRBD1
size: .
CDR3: CASSYGTGGRETQYF
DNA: TGTGCCAGCAGCTATGGGACAGGGGGCCGAGAGACCCAGTACTTC

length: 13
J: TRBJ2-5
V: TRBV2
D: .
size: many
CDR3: CASSDPSGETQYF
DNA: TGTGCCAGCAGTGACCCCTCGGGGGAGACCCAGTACTTC

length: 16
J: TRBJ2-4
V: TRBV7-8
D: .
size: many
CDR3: CASSPTGGTAKNIQYF
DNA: TGTGCCAGCAGCCCTACGGGCGGGACAGCCAAAAACATTCAGTACTTC

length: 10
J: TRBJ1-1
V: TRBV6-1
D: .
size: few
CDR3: CASRDVQAFF
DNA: TGTGCCAGCAGGGACGTTCAAGCTTTCTTT

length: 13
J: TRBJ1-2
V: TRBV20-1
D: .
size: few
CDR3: CSARDSQNYGYTF
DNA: TGCAGTGCTAGAGATAGCCAGAACTATGGCTACACCTTC

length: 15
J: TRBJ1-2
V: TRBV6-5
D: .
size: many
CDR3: CASSYSYGSTSGYTF
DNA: TGTGCCAGCAGTTACTCGTACGGGTCGACGTCAGGCTACACCTTC

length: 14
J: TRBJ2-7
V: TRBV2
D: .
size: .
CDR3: CASDPGTESYEQYF
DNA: TGTGCCAGCGACCCCGGGACGGAGTCCTACGAGCAGTACTTC

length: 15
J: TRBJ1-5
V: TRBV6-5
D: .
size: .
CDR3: CASSYRVSFNQPQHF
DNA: TGTGCCAGCAGTTACCGGGTCAGCTTTAATCAGCCCCAGCATTTT

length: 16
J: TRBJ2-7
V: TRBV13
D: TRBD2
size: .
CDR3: CASSPLLAGVNYEQYF
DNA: TGTGCCAGCAGCCCACTTCTAGCGGGAGTCAACTACGAGCAGTACTTC

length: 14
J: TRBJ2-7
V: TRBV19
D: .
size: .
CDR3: CASTDRDGPYEQYF
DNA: TGTGCCAGTACCGACCGGGACGGACCCTACGAGCAGTACTTC

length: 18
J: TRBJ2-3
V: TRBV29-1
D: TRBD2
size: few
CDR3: CSVTGLAGGLEFTDTQYF
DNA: TGCAGCGTGACAGGACTAGCGGGAGGTCTAGAATTCACAGATACGCAGTATTTT

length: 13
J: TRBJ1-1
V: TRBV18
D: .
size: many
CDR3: CASKRQENTEAFF
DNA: TGTGCCAGCAAAAGACAGGAGAACACTGAAGCTTTCTTT

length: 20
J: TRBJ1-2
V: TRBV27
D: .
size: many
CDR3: CASSFVGRVGLQGHNYGYTF
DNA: TGTGCCAGCAGTTTTGTGGGGCGGGTTGGTCTTCAGGGCCATAACTATGGCTACACCTTC

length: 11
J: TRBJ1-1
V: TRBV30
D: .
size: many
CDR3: CAWDKDTEAFF
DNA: TGTGCCTGGGACAAGGACACTGAAGCTTTCTTT

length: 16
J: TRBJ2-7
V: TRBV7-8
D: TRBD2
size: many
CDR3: CASSLRRTSPSGEQYF
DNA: TGTGCCAGCAGCTTACGACGGACTAGCCCCTCGGGCGAGCAGTACTTC

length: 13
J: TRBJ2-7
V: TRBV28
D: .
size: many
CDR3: CASREQGPYEQYF
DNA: TGTGCCAGCAGGGAGCAGGGCCCCTACGAGCAGTACTTC

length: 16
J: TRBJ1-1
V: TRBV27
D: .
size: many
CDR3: CASSLFGPGANTEAFF
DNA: TGTGCCAGCAGTTTGTTTGGCCCAGGGGCAAACACTGAAGCTTTCTTT

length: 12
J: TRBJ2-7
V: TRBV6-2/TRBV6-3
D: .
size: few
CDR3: CASRAGVYEQYF
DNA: TGTGCCAGCAGAGCAGGGGTCTACGAGCAGTACTTC

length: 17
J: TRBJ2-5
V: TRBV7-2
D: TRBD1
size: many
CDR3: CASSSPSGTGGRETQYF
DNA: TGTGCCAGCAGCTCTCCCTCCGGGACAGGGGGTAGGGAGACCCAGTACTTC

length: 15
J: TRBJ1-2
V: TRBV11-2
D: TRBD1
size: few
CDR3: CASSSPGGERYGYTF
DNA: TGTGCCAGCAGTTCTCCAGGGGGAGAGCGGTATGGCTACACCTTC

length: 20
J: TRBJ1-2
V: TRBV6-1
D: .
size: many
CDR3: CASSIPAPRTAPTVGYGYTF
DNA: TGTGCCAGCAGTATACCGGCCCCCAGGACAGCCCCAACGGTGGGCTATGGCTACACCTTC

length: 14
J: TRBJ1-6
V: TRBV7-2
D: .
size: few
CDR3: CASSSGQGNSPLHF
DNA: TGTGCCAGCAGCTCGGGACAAGGCAATTCACCCCTCCACTTT

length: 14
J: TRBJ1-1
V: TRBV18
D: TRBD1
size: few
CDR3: CASSPGQDGTEAFF
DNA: TGTGCCAGCTCACCGGGACAGGATGGCACTGAAGCTTTCTTT

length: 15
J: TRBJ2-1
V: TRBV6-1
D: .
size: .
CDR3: CASSLASSSYNEQFF
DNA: TGTGCCAGCAGTCTAGCGTCAAGCTCCTACAATGAGCAGTTCTTC

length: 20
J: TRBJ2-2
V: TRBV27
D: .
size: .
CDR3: CASSLEPPSSMLIFAGELFF
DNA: TGTGCCAGCAGCCTAGAGCCCCCCTCGTCTATGCTCATATTTGCCGGGGAGCTGTTTTTT

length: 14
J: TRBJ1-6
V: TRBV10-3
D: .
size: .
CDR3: CAISDAARDSPLHF
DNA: TGTGCCATCAGTGATGCGGCGAGGGATTCACCCCTCCACTTT

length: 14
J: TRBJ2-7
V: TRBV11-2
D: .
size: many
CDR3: CASSLGGPDYEQYF
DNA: TGTGCCAGCAGCTTAGGGGGACCGGACTACGAGCAGTACTTC

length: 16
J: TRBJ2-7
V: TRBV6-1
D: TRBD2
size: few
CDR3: CASSRPESGRADEQYF
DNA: TGTGCCAGCAGCCGGCCAGAGAGCGGGAGGGCGGACGAGCAGTACTTC

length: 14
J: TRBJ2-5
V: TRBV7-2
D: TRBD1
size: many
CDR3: CASRVDRGKETQYF
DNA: TGTGCCAGCAGGGTAGACAGGGGGAAAGAGACCCAGTACTTC

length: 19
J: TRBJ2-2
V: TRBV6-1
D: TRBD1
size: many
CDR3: CASSEKGTGGIVNTGELFF
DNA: TGTGCCAGCAGTGAAAAAGGGACAGGGGGGATTGTGAACACCGGGGAGCTGTTTTTT

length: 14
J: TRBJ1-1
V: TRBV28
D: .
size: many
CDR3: CASSPAGSDSEAFF
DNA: TGTGCCAGCAGCCCCGCTGGGTCGGACTCTGAAGCTTTCTTT

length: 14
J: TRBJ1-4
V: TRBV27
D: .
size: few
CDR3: CASSFWATGEKLFF
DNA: TGTGCCAGCAGTTTCTGGGCAACGGGTGAAAAACTGTTTTTT

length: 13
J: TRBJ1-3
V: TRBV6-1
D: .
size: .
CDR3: CASRTNSGNTIYF
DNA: TGTGCCAGCAGAACAAATTCTGGAAACACCATATATTTT

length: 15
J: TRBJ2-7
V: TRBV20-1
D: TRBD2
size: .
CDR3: CSARRLAGSSYEQYF
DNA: TGCAGTGCTCGTAGACTAGCGGGTTCCTCCTACGAGCAGTACTTC

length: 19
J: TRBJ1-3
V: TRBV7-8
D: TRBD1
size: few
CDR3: CASSLSKRTGTFLGATIYF
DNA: TGTGCCAGCAGCTTATCAAAAAGGACAGGGACATTCTTAGGGGCCACCATATATTTT

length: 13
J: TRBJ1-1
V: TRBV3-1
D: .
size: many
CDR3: CASRATDNTEAFF
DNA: TGTGCCAGCAGGGCGACAGACAACACTGAAGCTTTCTTT